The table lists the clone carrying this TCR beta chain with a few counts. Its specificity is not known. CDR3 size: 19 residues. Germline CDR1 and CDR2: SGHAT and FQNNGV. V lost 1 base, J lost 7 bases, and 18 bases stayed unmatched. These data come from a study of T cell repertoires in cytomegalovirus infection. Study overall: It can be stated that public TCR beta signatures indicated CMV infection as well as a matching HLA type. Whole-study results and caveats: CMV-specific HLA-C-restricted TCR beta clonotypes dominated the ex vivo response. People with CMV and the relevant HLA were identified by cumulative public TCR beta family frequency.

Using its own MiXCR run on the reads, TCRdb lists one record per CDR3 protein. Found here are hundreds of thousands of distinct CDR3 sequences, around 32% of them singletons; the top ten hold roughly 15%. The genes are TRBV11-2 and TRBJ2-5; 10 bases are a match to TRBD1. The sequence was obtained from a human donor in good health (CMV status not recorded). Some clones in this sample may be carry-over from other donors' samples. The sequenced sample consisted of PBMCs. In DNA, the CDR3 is TGTGCCAGCAGCTTAGTGAGCACCGGGACAGGGGCCCCACACGGGACCCAGTACTTC. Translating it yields CASSLVSTGTGAPHGTQYF. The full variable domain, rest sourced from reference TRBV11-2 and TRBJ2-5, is EAGVAQSPRYKIIEKRQSVAFWCNPISGHATLYWYQQILGQGPKLLIQFQNNGVVDDSQLPKDRFSAERLKGVDSTLKIQPAKLEDSAVYLCASSLVSTGTGAPHGTQYFGPGTRLLVL.